The 31 T cell receptor beta chains below come from one sample, sequenced in a study of T cell responses to AZD1222 COVID-19 vaccine. The assay was immunoSEQ multiplex PCR, and TCRdb's table has in-frame clones only and misses some. The data show about 76,000 clones, over 60% seen once. The sample here was peripheral blood, taken 28 days after the second dose of the MenACWY control vaccine. These TCRs come from an adult who received the MenACWY meningococcal vaccine as a control.

V is TRBV2 and J is TRBJ2-1; 8 positions match TRBD2. The ends lost 7 bases at V and 5 bases at J; junction bases unmatched: 10. The CDR3 is 15 amino acids. Per the germline V gene, CDR1 is SNHLY and CDR2 is FYNNEI. The CDR3 protein is CASKGQRENNNEQFF. CDR3 nucleotides: TGTGCCAGCAAGGGCCAGCGGGAGAACAACAATGAGCAGTTCTTC.

This clone came up many times. CDR3 nucleotide sequence: TGTGCCTGGGGTCGGGACGGAGAAAAACTGTTTTTT. Its translation: CAWGRDGEKLFF. The chain is built from TRBV30 and TRBJ1-4; D is possibly TRBD1 (5 bases). Per the germline V gene, CDR1 is GTSNPN and CDR2 is SVGIG (reference sequence). Trimming shortened V by 5 bases and J by 8 bases, and 12 bases separated the two germline ends. The CDR3 spans 12 residues.

The genes are TRBV7-6 and TRBJ1-4; a possible D gene is TRBD1 (5 bases). V dropped 1 base and J dropped 4 bases, with 10 bases sitting between them. CDR1 SGHVS and CDR2 FNYEAQ come from the germline V gene. CDR3 length equals 15 residues. The CDR3 DNA reads TGTGCCAGCAGCTTAGGAGCAGGGCTTAATGAAAAACTGTTTTTT. Translation gives CASSLGAGLNEKLFF. Combining the CDR3 with reference TRBV7-6 and TRBJ1-4 gives the whole variable domain GAGVSQSPRYKVTKRGQDVALRCDPISGHVSLYWYRQALGQGPEFLTYFNYEAQQDKSGLPNDRFSAERPEGSISTLTIQRTEQRDSAMYRCASSLGAGLNEKLFFGSGTQLSVL.

V usage is TRBV7-2 and J usage is TRBJ1-3, with 9 nucleotides matching TRBD1. J gave up 2 bases and V 5 bases, and 10 bases lay outside the gene matches. CDR1 and CDR2 from the germline V gene are SGHTA and FQGNSA. CDR3 length: 17 amino acids. The CDR3 is CASSIPGQGLTGNTIYF. DNA of the CDR3: TGTGCCAGCAGCATACCGGGACAGGGTTTAACTGGAAACACCATATATTTT.

The gene calls are TRBV6-2 or TRBV6-3 and TRBJ1-1; D not resolved. Germline V gene data show CDR1 as MNHEY and CDR2 as SVGEGT. This CDR3 has 13 amino acids. Deletions cut 4 bases from V and 0 bases from J, with 6 bases between. Written as DNA, the CDR3 is TGTGCCAGCAGTTCCTGGATGAACACTGAAGCTTTCTTT. This codes for CASSSWMNTEAFF.

V and J are TRBV5-1 and TRBJ1-1; D gene unclear. This CDR3 is built from 14 residues. Trimming stripped 0 bases from V and 4 bases from J, with 10 bases between. Germline V lookup: CDR1 SGHRS, CDR2 YFSETQ. The CDR3 spells CASSLGQDLTEAFF. The CDR3 DNA reads TGCGCCAGCAGCTTGGGGCAGGACCTCACTGAAGCTTTCTTT.

This chain joins TRBV6-6 and TRBJ2-7, with 9 positions matching TRBD1. V was pared by 7 bases and J by 5 bases, with 9 bases of the junction left unmatched. The germline V gene encodes CDR1 MNHNY and CDR2 SVGAGI (reference sequence). This CDR3 is 14 amino acids long. In nucleotides, the CDR3 is TGTGCCAGCATAGCTGGGACAGGGTTCCACGAGCAGTACTTC. Residues: CASIAGTGFHEQYF.

CDR3 sequence: CASSVGPGTGIGEQYF. The CDR3, as DNA: TGTGCCAGCAGCGTCGGTCCCGGGACAGGGATCGGCGAGCAGTACTTC. The rearrangement uses TRBV9 and TRBJ2-7; the match to TRBD1 covers 9 bases. This CDR3 region has 16 residues. The germline gives CDR1 SGDLS, CDR2 YYNGEE. Trimming took 2 bases from V and 6 from J; bases not matched to a gene: 12.

The chain is built from TRBV7-9 and TRBJ2-7; 8 bases align to TRBD2. The CDR3 covers 15 residues. Germline lookup yields CDR1 SEHNR and CDR2 FQNEAQ (reference sequence). V shed 5 bases, J shed 6 bases, and the junction held 12 bases outside the gene matches. The CDR3 DNA is TGTGCCAGCAGCCACTCGGGGGGGGGCACGGGCGAGCAGTACTTC. Amino acids: CASSHSGGGTGEQYF.

The chain carries TRBV9 and TRBJ2-5; TRBD2 aligns across 11 bases. CDR1 is SGDLS, CDR2 YYNGEE, per germline. The ends lost 3 bases at V and 5 bases at J; junction bases unmatched: 3. The CDR3 length is 14 residues. CDR3 coding DNA: TGTGCCAGCAGCGCTAGCGGGAGGAAGGAGACCCAGTACTTC. It encodes CASSASGRKETQYF.

The V and J genes are TRBV29-1 and TRBJ2-6; no firm D call. This CDR3 spans 13 amino acids. Trimming took off 4 bases at V and 2 bases at J, with 6 bases between the two ends. Germline CDR1 and CDR2: SQVTM and ANQGSEA. The CDR3 sequence: CSVGTTGANVLTF. The DNA for the CDR3 is TGCAGCGTTGGAACGACTGGGGCCAACGTCCTGACTTTC.

The rearrangement joins TRBV7-2 to TRBJ2-3; D not certain. Germline lookup yields CDR1 SGHTA and CDR2 FQGNSA. V lost 2 bases and J lost 0, with 9 bases in between. This CDR3 is built from 15 residues. The DNA for the CDR3 is TGTGCCAGCAGCTTACTCCCCTCCAGCACAGATACGCAGTATTTT. It translates to CASSLLPSSTDTQYF.

J is TRBJ2-7 and V is TRBV7-6, with D unresolved. Germline values: CDR1 SGHVS, CDR2 FNYEAQ. This CDR3 has 14 residues. With 5 bases removed from V and 3 bases from J, the gap between germline ends came to 14 bases. CDR3 protein: CASSPGLSRYEQYF. Here the CDR3 DNA reads TGTGCCAGCAGCCCTGGGCTTTCACGCTACGAGCAGTACTTC. The full variable domain, completed using reference TRBV7-6 and TRBJ2-7, is GAGVSQSPRYKVTKRGQDVALRCDPISGHVSLYWYRQALGQGPEFLTYFNYEAQQDKSGLPNDRFSAERPEGSISTLTIQRTEQRDSAMYRCASSPGLSRYEQYFGPGTRLTVT.

V gene TRBV2 combines with J gene TRBJ1-2, with 7 bases that match TRBD1. The CDR3 covers 14 residues. V shed 0 bases, J shed 7 bases, and the junction held 5 bases outside the gene matches. Germline V gene lookup returns CDR1 SNHLY and CDR2 FYNNEI. In nucleotides, the CDR3 is TGTGCCAGCAGTGAAGCCGGTCAGGGGGGTGGCTACACCTTC. Protein product: CASSEAGQGGGYTF.

The chain recombines TRBV5-1 with TRBJ2-3, with D perhaps matching TRBD1 (6 bases). Germline assignment: CDR1 SGHRS and CDR2 YFSETQ. V lost 0 bases, J lost 6 bases, and 8 bases lay in between. The CDR3 extends over 13 amino acids. CDR3 sequence reads: CASSLAQGDTQYF. The CDR3, as DNA: TGCGCCAGCAGCTTGGCGCAGGGGGATACGCAGTATTTT.

This clone was observed a handful of times. The chain uses TRBV6-5 and TRBJ2-7; D gene unclear. Germline V gene sequence: CDR1 MNHEY, CDR2 SVGAGI. The V end was cut by 4 bases, the J end by 3 bases, with 13 bases between. The length of the CDR3 is 14 residues. The CDR3 protein is CASSSNFKNYEQYF. Written as DNA, the CDR3 is TGTGCCAGCAGTTCAAACTTTAAAAACTACGAGCAGTACTTC.

Written as DNA, the CDR3 is TGTGCCAGCAGTGCAACAGGGGTAGGAGAAAAACTGTTTTTT. As protein: CASSATGVGEKLFF. The gene calls are TRBV2 and TRBJ1-4; TRBD1 matches at 7 bases. Germline trimming cut 4 bases from V and 8 bases from J; bases unmatched to any gene: 7. This CDR3 contains 14 residues. CDR1 SNHLY and CDR2 FYNNEI come from the germline V gene. The full variable domain, rest sourced from reference TRBV2 and TRBJ1-4, is EPEVTQTPSHQVTQMGQEVILRCVPISNHLYFYWYRQILGQKVEFLVSFYNNEISEKSEIFDDQFSVERPDGSNFTLKIRSTKLEDSAMYFCASSATGVGEKLFFGSGTQLSVL.

This sequence joins TRBV18 and TRBJ1-4; D unresolved. This CDR3 region has 15 residues. Trimming shortened V by 7 bases and J by 0 bases, and 12 bases separated the two germline ends. In germline, CDR1 is KGHSH, CDR2 LQKENI. The CDR3 protein is CASLPRGATNEKLFF. The CDR3 bases are TGTGCCAGCTTGCCCCGTGGGGCAACTAATGAAAAACTGTTTTTT.

The chain has TRBV10-3 and TRBJ2-2, with D unresolved. Looked up from germline, CDR1 is ENHRY and CDR2 is SYGVKD. The length of the CDR3 is 13 residues. Trimming left V 6 bases short and J 1 base short, with 6 bases between. CDR3 in amino acids: CAIRTENTGELFF. In nucleotides, the CDR3 is TGTGCCATCAGAACAGAGAACACCGGGGAGCTGTTTTTT.

This sequence joins TRBV5-4 and TRBJ2-2; D call uncertain. This CDR3 is 15 amino acids long. Trimming cost V 0 bases and J 6 bases, with 12 bases left between them. Germline lookup yields CDR1 SGHNT and CDR2 YYREEE (reference sequence). This chain's CDR3 is CASSLASDVSGELFF. The CDR3 nucleotides are TGTGCCAGCAGCTTGGCCTCAGACGTCTCCGGGGAGCTGTTTTTT.

This clone was counted ten times or more. The J gene is TRBJ1-2, the V gene TRBV2, with D uncertain. Trimming left V 8 bases short and J 4 bases short, with 14 bases between. The CDR3 is 13 residues long. Per the germline V gene, CDR1 is SNHLY and CDR2 is FYNNEI. The CDR3: CASVLGSSYGYTF. In nucleotides, the CDR3 is TGTGCCAGCGTCCTCGGGTCTTCCTATGGCTACACCTTC.

In its sample, this clone was seen once. The chain uses TRBV9 and TRBJ1-3, with D possibly TRBD1 on 6 matching bases. Trimming removed 4 bases from V and 2 bases from J, with 16 bases in between. CDR3 length: 16 amino acids. The germline V gene encodes CDR1 SGDLS and CDR2 YYNGEE. The CDR3 is CASSSDPRGTGNTIYF. CDR3 bases: TGTGCCAGCAGCTCGGATCCCAGGGGCACTGGAAACACCATATATTTT.

V is TRBV29-1 and J is TRBJ1-2; 9 nucleotides line up with TRBD1. The CDR3 is 15 amino acids. V lost 7 bases and J lost 4; bases outside the gene matches: 13. Germline V gene data show CDR1 as SQVTM and CDR2 as ANQGSEA. CDR3 nucleotides: TGCAGCGCCCTTAGGGACAGGGTGAGTGGCTATGGCTACACCTTC. Protein sequence: CSALRDRVSGYGYTF.

CDR3 nucleotide sequence: TGTGCCAGCACCATACGGGGGGCAGGGAAGTATGGCTACACCTTC. This translates into CASTIRGAGKYGYTF. The chain couples TRBV6-5 to TRBJ1-2, with D possibly matching TRBD1 (6 bases). From germline, CDR1 is MNHEY and CDR2 SVGAGI. The CDR3 loop spans 15 amino acids. Trimming left V 7 bases short and J 5 bases short, with 20 bases between.

This clone was counted only a few times. The rearrangement links TRBV5-4 to TRBJ2-5, with TRBD2 matching 8 bases. The V and J ends lost 3 bases and 3 bases, in that order; junction bases with no gene match: 10. CDR1 and CDR2 from the germline V gene are SGHNT and YYREEE (reference sequence). The CDR3 extends over 16 amino acids. The CDR3 sequence: CASSSTSGRHEETQYF. The CDR3 DNA is TGTGCCAGCAGCTCGACCAGCGGGAGACACGAAGAGACCCAGTACTTC.

A note on this clone: One junction end disagrees with the germline gene, perhaps due to a read error. This chain connects TRBV30 to TRBJ1-1, with D possibly being TRBD1 (6 bases). Germline V gene data show CDR1 as GTSNPN and CDR2 as SVGIG (reference sequence). The CDR3 extends over 11 amino acids. The CDR3 loop reads CAWLRDTQAFF. In DNA form, the CDR3 reads TGTGCCTGGCTTCGGGACACTCAAGCTTTCTTT.

The CDR3 loop is CASRGDVNQPQHF. DNA of the CDR3: TGTGCCAGCAGGGGGGACGTTAATCAGCCCCAGCATTTT. V and J are TRBV2 and TRBJ1-5; D is perhaps TRBD1 (5 bases). The CDR3 runs to 13 residues. V shed 6 bases and J shed 4 bases, with 10 bases lying between them. Looked up from germline, CDR1 is SNHLY and CDR2 is FYNNEI.

The chain couples TRBV19 to TRBJ1-6, with no clear D. Trimming took off 5 bases at V and 7 bases at J, with 18 bases between the two ends. The CDR3 has 16 amino acids. CDR1 is LNHDA, CDR2 SQIVND, per germline (reference sequence). The CDR3 nucleotides are TGTGCCAGTAGTGACTCGTCAAGGGAATGGAATTCACCCCTCCACTTT. This gives the protein CASSDSSREWNSPLHF.

This chain joins TRBV6-1 and TRBJ1-4, with 7 bases identical to TRBD1. The V segment lost 3 bases and the J segment 8 bases; nucleotides outside the gene matches: 12. The V gene's germline CDR1 is MNHNS and CDR2 SASEGT. The CDR3 is made up of 16 amino acids. The DNA of the CDR3 is TGTGCCAGCAGTGACCGGATTAGGGGGCGCGGAGAAAAACTGTTTTTT. Amino acid sequence: CASSDRIRGRGEKLFF.

This clone was recorded at least ten times. This same CDR3 is encoded by further DNA sequences in the sample. This chain joins TRBV18 and TRBJ1-2; TRBD1 aligns across 7 bases. J gave up 4 bases and V 2 bases, and 10 bases lay outside the gene matches. Germline CDR1 and CDR2: KGHSH and LQKENI. This CDR3 comprises 16 residues. The CDR3 loop reads CASSPTNQAGGYGYTF. The CDR3 region has the DNA TGTGCCAGCTCACCAACAAATCAGGCAGGGGGCTATGGCTACACCTTC.

This rearrangement joins TRBV5-1 to TRBJ2-1; 10 nucleotides agree with TRBD2. CDR3 length: 16 residues. Germline lookup yields CDR1 SGHRS and CDR2 YFSETQ. The V gene end was trimmed by 0 bases and the J gene end by 9 bases; junction bases not matched to a gene: 9. This CDR3 reads CASSLVGLAGGGEQFF. The CDR3 DNA is TGCGCCAGCAGCTTGGTTGGGTTAGCGGGAGGAGGTGAGCAGTTCTTC.